Listed below are T cell receptor beta chains from one sample, sequenced in a study of T cell responses to AZD1222 COVID-19 vaccine. TCRdb's table, derived via immunoSEQ multiplex PCR, lists solely in-frame clones and lacks some. The sample carries about 120,000 clones, approximately 90% recorded once. Here the sequenced sample was peripheral blood, taken on day 0 of AZD1222 vaccination. The receptors stem from an adult in good health. Each CDR3 is given with its conserved first and last residue. D genes are given only for firm matches. Clone size appears in some rows only: once, few, many, or a class for an expanded clone.

TRBJ2-1,NA,NA,TRBV18,CASSAGRGRTYNEQFF,TGTGCCAGCTCCGCCGGGAGGGGGCGGACCTACAATGAGCAGTTCTTC
TRBJ2-1,NA,NA,TRBV10-3,CAISVSLQGRSYNEQFF,TGTGCCATCAGTGTAAGTTTACAGGGACGGTCCTACAATGAGCAGTTCTTC
TRBJ2-7,NA,NA,TRBV21-1,CAHERGRLPQGGSDEQYF,TGTGCCCATGAGAGGGGGAGGCTTCCCCAAGGAGGTAGCGACGAGCAGTACTTC
TRBJ2-7,NA,NA,TRBV28,CASATVRGNHYEQYF,TGTGCCAGCGCAACGGTAAGGGGTAACCATTACGAGCAGTACTTC
TRBJ1-5,NA,NA,TRBV19,CASSLYKLSNQPQHF,TGTGCCAGTAGTTTGTACAAGCTCTCCAATCAGCCCCAGCATTTT
TRBJ2-7,NA,NA,TRBV10-2,CASSEEGEAGQQYF,TGCGCCAGCAGTGAGGAGGGGGAGGCGGGGCAGCAGTACTTC
TRBJ1-4,NA,NA,TRBV7-9,CASSPRGGYNEKLFF,TGTGCCAGCAGCCCCCGGGGAGGGTATAATGAAAAACTGTTTTTT
TRBJ1-2,NA,NA,TRBV9,CASSPRSQGPTF,TGTGCCAGCAGCCCCCGGTCCCAGGGACCCACCTTC
TRBJ2-7,TRBD1,NA,TRBV28,CASSFGTDTYEQYF,TGTGCCAGCAGTTTCGGGACAGATACCTACGAGCAGTACTTC
TRBJ1-6,NA,NA,TRBV5-5,CASSLPRLTDSPLHF,TGTGCCAGCAGCCTCCCCCGGCTGACTGATTCACCCCTCCACTTT
TRBJ2-7,NA,NA,TRBV7-8,CASSFRENYEQYF,TGTGCCAGCAGCTTTCGGGAGAATTACGAGCAGTACTTC
TRBJ2-5,NA,once,TRBV28,CASSRRLEQETQYF,TGTGCCAGCAGTCGTCGACTAGAGCAAGAGACCCAGTACTTC
TRBJ1-2,NA,NA,TRBV18,CASSPITESYGYTF,TGTGCCAGCTCACCAATAACAGAGAGCTATGGCTACACCTTC
TRBJ2-1,TRBD2,once,TRBV2,CASSEALGLANEQFF,TGTGCCAGCAGTGAAGCGCTGGGACTAGCCAATGAGCAGTTCTTC
TRBJ1-2,NA,NA,TRBV10-3,CAIAGTPQYGYTF,TGTGCCATCGCTGGGACGCCTCAGTATGGCTACACCTTC
TRBJ2-7,TRBD2,NA,TRBV24-1,CATSGGDLYEQYF,TGTGCCACCAGCGGGGGGGACCTCTACGAGCAGTACTTC